This record looks at one TCR beta chain sequence and its context. The CDR3 totals 14 residues. With 2 bases removed from V and 4 bases from J, the gap between germline ends came to 6 bases. The sample originates from a study of T-cell memory formation after mild COVID-19. A single record per CDR3 protein comes from TCRdb applying MiXCR to the 5' RACE reads. The sample has approximately 210,000 distinct CDR3 sequences; more than 25% are singletons. The TCR comes from an adult woman who had mild COVID-19 (a few samples of this study predate the infection). Cell type and time point are not known. The sequenced sample consisted of PBMCs or a T cell subset sorted from them (not recorded which). The chain recombines TRBV12-3 or TRBV12-4 with TRBJ1-6; perhaps TRBD1 as D (6 bases). In DNA form, the CDR3 reads TGTGCCAGCAGTTTAACAGGGTATAATTCACCCCTCCACTTT. Translating it yields CASSLTGYNSPLHF.